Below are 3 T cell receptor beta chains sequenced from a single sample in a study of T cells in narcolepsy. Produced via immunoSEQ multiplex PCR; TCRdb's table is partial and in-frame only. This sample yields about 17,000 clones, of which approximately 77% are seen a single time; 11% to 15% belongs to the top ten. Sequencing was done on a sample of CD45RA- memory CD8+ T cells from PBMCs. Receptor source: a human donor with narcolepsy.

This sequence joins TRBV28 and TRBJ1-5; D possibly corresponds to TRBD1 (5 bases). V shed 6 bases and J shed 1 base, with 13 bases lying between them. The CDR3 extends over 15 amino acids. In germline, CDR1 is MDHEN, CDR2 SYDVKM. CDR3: CASRSRGGSNQPQHF. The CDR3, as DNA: TGTGCCAGCAGGTCCCGCGGGGGGAGCAATCAGCCCCAGCATTTT.

CDR3 region: CASSSRGGPQHF. DNA of the CDR3: TGTGCCAGCAGCTCTAGGGGGGGGCCCCAGCATTTT. V gene TRBV11-2 combines with J gene TRBJ1-5; D may be TRBD1 (6 bases). The length of the CDR3 is 12 residues. Germline V gene lookup returns CDR1 SGHAT and CDR2 FQNNGV. Trimming stripped 4 bases from V and 9 bases from J, with 10 bases between.

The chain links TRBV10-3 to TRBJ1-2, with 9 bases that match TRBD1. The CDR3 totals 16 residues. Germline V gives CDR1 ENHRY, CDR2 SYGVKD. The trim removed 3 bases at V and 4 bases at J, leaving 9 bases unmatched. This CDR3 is CAISDPGQGPVYGYTF. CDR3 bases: TGTGCCATCAGTGATCCGGGACAGGGCCCAGTCTATGGCTACACCTTC.